The 30 T cell receptor beta chains below were found in one sample sequenced in a study of T cell responses to AZD1222 COVID-19 vaccine. Profiling relied on immunoSEQ multiplex PCR, and the TCRdb table lists in-frame clones only, not all of them. The sample comprises around 260,000 clones, 90% to 95% of which are singletons, and about 0.5% rests with the top ten. The sample in question was peripheral blood, obtained on day 0 of AZD1222 vaccination. These receptors were taken from an adult in good health.

The chain combines TRBV7-3 with TRBJ2-1; D not certain. V dropped 4 bases and J dropped 8 bases, with 12 bases sitting between them. CDR1 is SGHTA, CDR2 FQGTGA, per germline. This CDR3 is 13 amino acids long. The CDR3 reads CASSSLVGYEQFF. The CDR3 DNA reads TGTGCCAGCAGCTCCCTAGTAGGCTATGAGCAGTTCTTC.

This clone has just one count. The rearrangement links TRBV5-6 to TRBJ1-1; possible D gene TRBD1, 6 bases. This CDR3 spans 17 amino acids. With 4 bases removed from V and 0 bases from J, the gap between germline ends came to 19 bases. The germline CDR1 and CDR2 sequences are SGHDT and YYEEEE. The CDR3 DNA sequence: TGTGCCAGCAGCCCCGTGGGGGGCCATATCATGAACACTGAAGCTTTCTTT. The encoded protein is CASSPVGGHIMNTEAFF.

The chain is built from TRBV29-1 and TRBJ1-1; 7 bases fit TRBD1. The trim removed 5 bases at V and 2 bases at J, leaving 5 bases unmatched. The CDR3 consists of 13 residues. Germline CDR1 reads SQVTM; CDR2 reads ANQGSEA. The CDR3 spells CSVTGVINTEAFF. Here the CDR3 DNA reads TGCAGCGTTACAGGGGTCATAAACACTGAAGCTTTCTTT. The full variable domain, completed using reference TRBV29-1 and TRBJ1-1, is SAVISQKPSRDICQRGTSLTIQCQVDSQVTMMFWYRQQPGQSLTLIATANQGSEATYESGFVIDKFPISRPNLTFSTLTVSNMSPEDSSIYLCSVTGVINTEAFFGQGTRLTVV.

The chain employs TRBV27 and TRBJ2-1, with 10 bases lining up with TRBD2. Germline CDR1 reads MNHEY; CDR2 reads SMNVEV (reference sequence). The V segment lost 5 bases and the J segment 5 bases; nucleotides outside the gene matches: 6. The CDR3 totals 15 residues. CDR3 residues: CASSLAGVLNNEQFF. The CDR3 coding sequence is TGTGCCAGCAGTCTAGCGGGAGTACTTAACAATGAGCAGTTCTTC.

This clone turned up a few times. The chain carries TRBV5-1 and TRBJ1-1; 8 bases fit TRBD1. The CDR3 is made up of 14 amino acids. Trimming cost V 4 bases and J 1 base; bases outside gene matches: 3. Germline V gives CDR1 SGHRS, CDR2 YFSETQ. CDR3 DNA sequence: TGCGCCAGCAGCCGGGGACAGGAGAACACTGAAGCTTTCTTT. It codes for CASSRGQENTEAFF.

The V and J genes are TRBV4-1 and TRBJ2-7, with a weak D call TRBD1 (5 bases). V was shortened by 1 base and J by 5 bases, with 15 bases between the two germline ends. CDR3 length: 15 residues. Germline assignment: CDR1 MGHRA and CDR2 YSYEKL. The CDR3 protein is CASSQGVQGKDEQYF. The CDR3 bases are TGCGCCAGCAGCCAAGGGGTGCAGGGTAAGGACGAGCAGTACTTC.

As concerns this clone: At one end, the junction sequence differs from germline, possibly due to a read error. This chain uses TRBV28 with TRBJ2-7, with D perhaps given as TRBD1 or TRBD2 (6 bases each). CDR1 is MDHEN, CDR2 SYDVKM, per germline. This CDR3 is built from 15 residues. The CDR3 reads CASGLGGQGRREQYF. The CDR3, as DNA: TGTGCCAGCGGTTTGGGAGGCCAGGGGAGGAGGGAGCAGTACTTC.

This chain uses TRBV25-1 with TRBJ1-1; D possibly corresponds to TRBD1 (5 bases). Trimming removed 8 bases from V and 3 bases from J, with 10 bases in between. The CDR3 totals 12 residues. Germline V CDR1 and CDR2: MGHDK, SYGVNS. CDR3 in amino acids: CASHDSDTEAFF. CDR3 sequence (DNA): TGTGCCAGCCATGACAGCGACACTGAAGCTTTCTTT.

CDR3 DNA sequence: TGTGCCAGCAGCTTAGTTGCTAGCGGGATCTATGAGCAGTTCTTC. Translated: CASSLVASGIYEQFF. The chain carries TRBV7-9 and TRBJ2-1; the match to TRBD2 covers 9 bases. The CDR3 spans 15 residues. The ends lost 1 base at V and 8 bases at J; junction bases unmatched: 6. Germline V gene data show CDR1 as SEHNR and CDR2 as FQNEAQ (reference sequence).

The chain joins TRBV7-6 to TRBJ2-7; TRBD1 aligns across 9 bases. Germline CDR1 and CDR2: SGHVS and FNYEAQ. Trimming cost V 2 bases and J 1 base; bases outside gene matches: 15. The CDR3 is 19 residues long. As DNA, the CDR3 is TGTGCCAGCAGCTTACCCCCCGGGACAGGGAATAGAAGGTCCTACGAGCAGTACTTC. It encodes CASSLPPGTGNRRSYEQYF.

CDR3 loop: CASSRESYSNQPQHF. CDR3 sequence (DNA): TGTGCCAGCAGCAGAGAGAGTTATAGCAATCAGCCCCAGCATTTT. The V gene is TRBV5-6, the J gene TRBJ1-5; D is unresolved. V was shortened by 4 bases and J by 0 bases, with 11 bases between the two germline ends. This CDR3 has 15 residues. CDR1 is SGHDT and CDR2 is YYEEEE in the germline V gene.

The J gene is TRBJ2-7, the V gene TRBV28, with a weak D call TRBD2 (6 bases). Looked up from germline, CDR1 is MDHEN and CDR2 is SYDVKM. CDR3 length: 15 residues. V lost 5 bases and J 0 bases, leaving 14 bases between the germline ends. The CDR3 coding sequence is TGTGCCAGCAGTCCCTGGGGTAGCGGCTCCTACGAGCAGTACTTC. Amino acid sequence: CASSPWGSGSYEQYF.

This clone was seen only once. The same CDR3 can be traced to other DNA sequences in this sample. The rearrangement uses TRBV5-1 and TRBJ1-1, with unresolved D. CDR1 and CDR2 (germline): SGHRS, YFSETQ. V was pared by 0 bases and J by 0 bases, with 3 bases between. The CDR3 totals 13 residues. CDR3 in amino acids: CASSLGMNTEAFF. In DNA, the CDR3 is TGCGCCAGCAGCTTGGGGATGAACACTGAAGCTTTCTTT.

The chain joins TRBV2 to TRBJ1-2; weak D call: TRBD1 (5 bases). Germline V gene sequence: CDR1 SNHLY, CDR2 FYNNEI. The V end lost 6 bases, the J end lost 4 bases, and 9 bases lay between the germline ends. This CDR3 region has 12 residues. DNA for the CDR3: TGTGCCAGCAGAGGGACGGCCTATGGCTACACCTTC. Protein product: CASRGTAYGYTF.

The gene calls are TRBV28 and TRBJ2-5, with 8 bases aligning to TRBD2. CDR3 size: 17 residues. With 5 bases clipped from V and 2 bases from J, the junction kept 13 bases outside the gene matches. Germline V gene data show CDR1 as MDHEN and CDR2 as SYDVKM. CDR3 in DNA: TGTGCCAGCAGTAGTAGCGGGGCCACCCCCACTCAAGAGACCCAGTACTTC. Translated, it gives CASSSSGATPTQETQYF.

This sequence joins TRBV9 and TRBJ2-5; 7 bases match TRBD1. The length of the CDR3 is 15 residues. V was clipped by 4 bases and J by 3 bases; unmatched bases: 9. CDR1 and CDR2 (germline): SGDLS, YYNGEE. CDR3 DNA sequence: TGTGCCAGCAGCTTAGAGGGAACAGGGGAAGAGACCCAGTACTTC. Its protein product is CASSLEGTGEETQYF.

CDR3 residues: CASSQPGLAHNEQFF. The CDR3 nucleotides read TGTGCCAGCAGCCAACCGGGACTAGCGCACAATGAGCAGTTCTTC. The V gene is TRBV3-1 (or the pseudogene TRBV3-2), the J gene TRBJ2-1; 10 bases are shared with TRBD2. Germline V gene sequence: CDR1 LGHDT, CDR2 YNNKEL (reference sequence). V lost 2 bases to trimming and J lost 5 bases; unmatched junction nucleotides: 3. This CDR3 region has 15 residues.

This rearrangement joins TRBV4-2 to TRBJ1-1; no reliable D call. Germline CDR1 is LGHNA and CDR2 is YNFKEQ. Between the trimmed V and J ends, which lost 2 bases and 2 bases, there was a span of 12 bases. This CDR3 has 15 amino acids. The chain's CDR3 is CASSQSAGSNTEAFF. The CDR3 coding sequence is TGTGCCAGCAGCCAATCCGCGGGCTCCAACACTGAAGCTTTCTTT.

The chain joins TRBV9 to TRBJ2-7; 7 nucleotides align to TRBD2. CDR1 is SGDLS, CDR2 YYNGEE, per germline. V shed 0 bases, J shed 7 bases, and the junction held 10 bases outside the gene matches. This CDR3 has 15 residues. For the CDR3, the DNA is TGTGCCAGCAGCGTAGACGGGAGGCCCCTTCGAGAGCAGTACTTC. Its protein is CASSVDGRPLREQYF.

Written as DNA, the CDR3 is TGTGCCAGCAGTCTCAAGTCCTGGACTAGCGGGGGGGATAGAACAGATACGCAGTATTTT. This encodes CASSLKSWTSGGDRTDTQYF. The chain is built from TRBV27 and TRBJ2-3; 15 bases line up with TRBD2. In germline, CDR1 is MNHEY, CDR2 SMNVEV (reference sequence). This CDR3 comprises 20 residues. J lost 3 bases, V lost 5 bases, and 15 bases had no gene match.

The V and J genes are TRBV19 and TRBJ1-5; weak D call: TRBD1 (6 bases). Trimming shortened V by 5 bases and J by 7 bases, and 21 bases separated the two germline ends. This CDR3 has 16 amino acids. Germline CDR1 and CDR2: LNHDA and SQIVND (reference sequence). The CDR3 sequence is CASSPNRVAAGQPQHF. The CDR3 coding sequence is TGTGCCAGTAGTCCAAACAGGGTAGCAGCGGGGCAGCCCCAGCATTTT.

In DNA form, the CDR3 reads TGTGCCAGCAGTTGGGGGGCTGAGAAGTACTTC. This sequence encodes CASSWGAEKYF. The rearrangement links TRBV6-6 to TRBJ2-7; D assignment may be TRBD1 or TRBD2 (6 bases each). Trimming took 4 bases from V and 11 from J, leaving 12 bases between them. Germline CDR1 is MNHNY and CDR2 is SVGAGI (reference sequence). This CDR3 is built from 11 residues.

This chain joins TRBV9 and TRBJ1-5; D is possibly TRBD1 (6 bases). The germline V gene has CDR1 SGDLS and CDR2 YYNGEE. This CDR3 comprises 11 residues. The V and J ends lost 7 bases and 7 bases respectively, with 9 bases between them. The CDR3 region is CASPGGQPQHF. For the CDR3, the DNA is TGTGCCAGCCCCGGGGGCCAGCCCCAGCATTTT.

The chain carries TRBV6-5 and TRBJ1-6; TRBD1 matches 8 bases. The germline CDR1 and CDR2 sequences are MNHEY and SVGAGI. The V gene end was trimmed by 1 base and the J gene end by 7 bases; junction bases not matched to a gene: 3. This CDR3 region has 15 residues. CDR3 bases: TGTGCCAGCAGTTACTGGAGGGACAGGAATTCACCCCTCCACTTT. Translating it yields CASSYWRDRNSPLHF.

J is TRBJ1-6 and V is TRBV9; tentative D call: TRBD1 (5 bases). Germline V gene data show CDR1 as SGDLS and CDR2 as YYNGEE. This CDR3 is 15 amino acids long. The germline V and J ends were trimmed by 1 base and 6 bases, with 11 bases remaining between them. CDR3 sequence reads: CASSVQGQINSPLHF. CDR3 bases: TGTGCCAGCAGCGTACAGGGTCAGATTAATTCACCCCTCCACTTT.

This clone appeared a single time. The rearrangement uses TRBV28 and TRBJ2-7, with a possible D match to TRBD1 (6 bases). Looked up from germline, CDR1 is MDHEN and CDR2 is SYDVKM. The length of the CDR3 is 14 residues. Trimming removed 10 bases at V and 0 bases at J, with 16 bases between. CDR3 region: CATKGVYPSYEQYF. In nucleotides, the CDR3 is TGTGCCACCAAGGGGGTGTATCCCTCCTACGAGCAGTACTTC. Full variable domain (rest looked up from reference TRBV28 and TRBJ2-7): DVKVTQSSRYLVKRTGEKVFLECVQDMDHENMFWYRQDPGLGLRLIYFSYDVKMKEKGDIPEGYSVSREKKERFSLILESASTNQTSMYLCATKGVYPSYEQYFGPGTRLTVT.

The J gene is TRBJ1-6, the V gene TRBV4-2; D not resolved. Germline CDR1 reads LGHNA; CDR2 reads YNFKEQ. The CDR3 is 15 amino acids. V shed 0 bases and J shed 11 bases, with 14 bases lying between them. Here the CDR3 reads CASSQDYDGGTPLHF. The CDR3 nucleotides are TGTGCCAGCAGCCAAGACTATGATGGCGGGACACCCCTCCACTTT.

The chain uses TRBV5-1 and TRBJ1-1; D is uncertain. The germline V and J ends were trimmed by 2 bases and 1 base, with 6 bases remaining between them. The CDR3 length is 13 residues. Germline V lookup: CDR1 SGHRS, CDR2 YFSETQ. The CDR3 bases are TGCGCCAGCAGCTTTATGGGGAACACTGAAGCTTTCTTT. Translating it yields CASSFMGNTEAFF.

This rearrangement joins TRBV15 to TRBJ2-7, with 7 bases matching TRBD2. Germline V gene data show CDR1 as LNHNV and CDR2 as YYDKDF (reference sequence). J lost 2 bases, V lost 3 bases, and 7 bases had no gene match. The CDR3 is 15 amino acids. CDR3 sequence reads: CATSSGTIPTYEQYF. As DNA, the CDR3 is TGTGCCACCAGCAGCGGGACTATCCCCACCTACGAGCAGTACTTC.

The chain is built from TRBV11-3 and TRBJ2-1, with 9 bases lining up with TRBD2. The V gene's germline CDR1 is SGHNT and CDR2 YENEEA. This CDR3 contains 15 residues. Trimming cost V 0 bases and J 7 bases; bases outside gene matches: 4. For the CDR3, the DNA is TGTGCCAGCAGCTTAGAAGCGGGAGGAGGAAATGAGCAGTTCTTC. Its protein product is CASSLEAGGGNEQFF.